This TCR beta chain was recovered during a study of blood T cell repertoires in COVID-19 (TCRdb year 2020). Regarding the research as a whole: Samples from collaborators originated in the United States, Italy and Spain and spanned both the acute and convalescent phases of COVID-19. The material from the prospective study consisted of cDNA or gDNA derived from T cells, B-cell-depleted T cells, or PBMCs. Deeply sampled blood TCRbeta repertoires from subjects exposed to, actively infected with, or recovered from COVID-19 were included in the dataset. A freely available public database, intended as a resource for researchers studying the immune response to SARS-CoV-2, is where the repertoires were released. Samples were obtained from the ongoing ImmuneRACE study (first 160 participants) and from some 1,300 subjects provided by 6 global collaborators. Nearly every sample came with metadata listing a de-identified subject ID, COVID-19 status, age in years and sex. Where available, HLA class I and class II types were obtained from metadata supplied by the sample provider rather than from assay-based typing. Study-level results and caveats: The quantity of clinical and demographic metadata differed by source and by participant and was supplied without curation.

Whole blood was collected in K2EDTA tubes by collaborating institutions according to the institutions' own protocols. Collaborator samples were shipped for TCRbeta analysis as frozen whole blood, isolated PBMCs, or DNA extracted from either sample type. TCRbeta CDR3 regions were amplified from genomic DNA by means of the immunoSEQ Assay, a bias-controlled multiplex PCR. The study's own analysis went as follows. Within the assay, amplification of reference gene primers was used to estimate how many nucleated cells each sample contained. To quantify the absolute abundance of each unique TCRbeta CDR3 rearrangement, sequence reads were collapsed and filtered. For each sample, productive Simpson clonality was calculated as the square root of Simpson's diversity index across productive rearrangements. TCRdb provides this immuneACCESS table in a form limited to in-frame rearrangements. Some clones are lacking; in checked studies, under half of them reflect an unresolved V gene, and why the rest are absent is not known. That table gives V, J and clone size, and the DNA gave D and trimming. This sample is represented by approximately 150,000 clones; 80% to 90% of them were singletons. Together, the top ten hold approximately 6.2% of the sample.

As for this clone: Its antigen specificity is not known. Base qualities were left out, and no much larger clone turns up one base away.

From cysteine to phenylalanine, the CDR3 is 15 amino acids long. Kept here is only the CDR3 DNA, which spans 45 bases and is read in frame from base 1. Sequencing input: peripheral blood. This clonotype originated in an elderly man with acute or convalescent COVID-19. The rearrangement combines TRBV21-1 with TRBJ2-7; the table's D call TRBD2 went unverified against the DNA. TRBV21-1 is noted as a pseudogene. Here the CDR3 is given as CASSKTRLADYEQYF. The DNA is TGTGCCAGCAGCAAAACGAGACTAGCGGACTACGAGCAGTACTTC.